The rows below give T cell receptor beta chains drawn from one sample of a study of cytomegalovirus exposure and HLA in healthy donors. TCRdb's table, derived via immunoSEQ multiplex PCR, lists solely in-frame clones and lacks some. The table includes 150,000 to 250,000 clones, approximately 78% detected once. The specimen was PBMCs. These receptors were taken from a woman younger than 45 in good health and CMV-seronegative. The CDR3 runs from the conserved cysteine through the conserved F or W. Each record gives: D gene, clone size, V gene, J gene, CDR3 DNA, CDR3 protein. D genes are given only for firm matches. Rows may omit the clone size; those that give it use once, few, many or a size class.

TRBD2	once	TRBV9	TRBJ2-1	TGTGCCAGCAGCGTGGGGACTAGTATCACCGATGAGCAGTTCTTC	CASSVGTSITDEQFF
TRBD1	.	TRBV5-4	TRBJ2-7	TGTGCCAGCAGCCGGGACAGGGGTTACGAGCAGTACTTC	CASSRDRGYEQYF
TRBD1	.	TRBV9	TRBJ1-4	TGTGCCAGCAGCCCCTGGACAGGGGGGAATGAAAAACTGTTTTTT	CASSPWTGGNEKLFF
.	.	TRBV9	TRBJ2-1	TGTGCCAGCAGCGTAGACGACTATTCCTACAATGAGCAGTTCTTC	CASSVDDYSYNEQFF
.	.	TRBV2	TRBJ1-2	TGTGCCAGCAGTGGTAACTCCGGGGGCTATGGCTACACCTTC	CASSGNSGGYGYTF
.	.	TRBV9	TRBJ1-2	TGTGCCAGCAGCGTAGGGGAGGCGGCAGATGGCTACACCTTC	CASSVGEAADGYTF
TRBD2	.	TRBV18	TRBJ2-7	TGTGCCAGCTCACCACGGGGAGGGCGGGAAGAGCAGTACTTC	CASSPRGGREEQYF
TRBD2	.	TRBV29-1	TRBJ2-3	TGCAGCGTCTTAGCGGGGTATACGCAGTATTTT	CSVLAGYTQYF
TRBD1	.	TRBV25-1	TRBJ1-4	TGTGCCAGCAGTGATTCGGACAGGGTCGGTGAAAAACTGTTTTTT	CASSDSDRVGEKLFF
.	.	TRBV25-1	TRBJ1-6	TGTGCCAGCAGTGTTTCCAATAATTCACCCCTCCACTTT	CASSVSNNSPLHF
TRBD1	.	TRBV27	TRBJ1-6	TGTGCCAGCAGTCCCGGGACAGCTAATTCACCCCTCCACTTT	CASSPGTANSPLHF
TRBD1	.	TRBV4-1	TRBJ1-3	TGCGCCAGCAGCCAAGATAAGGGGACAGTTGGAAACACCATATATTTT	CASSQDKGTVGNTIYF
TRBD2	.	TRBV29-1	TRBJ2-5	TGCAGCGTTGAAACCGGGGAGGGTATGGGGACCCAGTACTTC	CSVETGEGMGTQYF
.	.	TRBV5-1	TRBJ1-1	TGCGCCAGCAGCCTCGGAAGGGGGGGAACTGAAGCTTTCTTT	CASSLGRGGTEAFF
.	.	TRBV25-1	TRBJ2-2	TGTGCCAGCAGCCATAAAGGTTGGGGGGCCGGGGAGCTGTTTTTT	CASSHKGWGAGELFF
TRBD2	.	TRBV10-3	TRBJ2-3	TGTGCCATCAGTGGGACTAGCGGGAGTACGCAGTATTTT	CAISGTSGSTQYF
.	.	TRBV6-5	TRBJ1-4	TGTGCCAGCAGCGGGGGAGGTAATGAAAAACTGTTTTTT	CASSGGGNEKLFF
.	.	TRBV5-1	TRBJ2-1	TGCGCCAGCAGTCGGGGGGCGAGCTCCTACAATGAGCAGTTCTTC	CASSRGASSYNEQFF
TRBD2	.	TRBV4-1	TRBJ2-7	TGCGCCAGCAGCCAAGAAGGGCGACTAGCGGCCGCCTACGAGCAGTACTTC	CASSQEGRLAAAYEQYF
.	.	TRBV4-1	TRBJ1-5	TGCGCCAGCAGCCAAGATTGGGGCCTCGGCAGGTCCCAGCATTTT	CASSQDWGLGRSQHF
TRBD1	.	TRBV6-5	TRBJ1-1	TGTGCCAGCAGTTCCCCCGGGACAGTTATGAACACTGAAGCTTTCTTT	CASSSPGTVMNTEAFF
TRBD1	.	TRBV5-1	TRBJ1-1	TGCGCCAGCAGCCGGACAGGGAGGGACACTGAAGCTTTCTTT	CASSRTGRDTEAFF
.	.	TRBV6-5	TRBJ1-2	TGTGCCAGCAGACTCGACGGGACATTTAACTATGGCTACACCTTC	CASRLDGTFNYGYTF
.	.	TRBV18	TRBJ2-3	TGTGCCAGCTCACCGGAGGGAACAGATACGCAGTATTTT	CASSPEGTDTQYF
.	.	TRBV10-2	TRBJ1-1	TGCGCCAGCAAGGACAGTGAAGCTTTCTTT	CASKDSEAFF
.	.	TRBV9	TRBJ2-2	TGTGCCAGTAGCCTCCGGGGGTTGGACGGGGAGCTGTTTTTT	CASSLRGLDGELFF
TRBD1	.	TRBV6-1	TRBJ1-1	TGTGCCAGCAGTGAACCGGGACAGGGGGCGCGGGGAGCTTTCTTT	CASSEPGQGARGAFF
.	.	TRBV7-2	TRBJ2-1	TGTGCCAGCAGCTTTACAGACGGATCCTACAATGAGCAGTTCTTC	CASSFTDGSYNEQFF
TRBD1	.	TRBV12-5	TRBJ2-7	TGTGCTAGTGGTTTGGTAAGGACAGGGCCCTACGAGCAGTACTTC	CASGLVRTGPYEQYF
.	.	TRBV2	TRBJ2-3	TGTGCCAGCAGTGATCGGGGGTTGGGGGATACGCAGTATTTT	CASSDRGLGDTQYF